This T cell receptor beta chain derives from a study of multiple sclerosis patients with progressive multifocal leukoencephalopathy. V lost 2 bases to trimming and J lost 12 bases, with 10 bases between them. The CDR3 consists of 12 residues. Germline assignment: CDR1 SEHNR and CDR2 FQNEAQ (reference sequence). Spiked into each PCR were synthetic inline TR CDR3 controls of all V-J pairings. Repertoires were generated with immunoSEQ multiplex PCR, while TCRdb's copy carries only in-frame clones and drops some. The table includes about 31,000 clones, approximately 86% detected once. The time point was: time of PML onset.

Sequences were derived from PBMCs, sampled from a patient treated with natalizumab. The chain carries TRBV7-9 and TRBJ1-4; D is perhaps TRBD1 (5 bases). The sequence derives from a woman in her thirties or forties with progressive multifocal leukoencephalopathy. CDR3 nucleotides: TGTGCCAGCAGCTTACGGCTGGGGGAACTGTTTTTT. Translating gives CASSLRLGELFF.